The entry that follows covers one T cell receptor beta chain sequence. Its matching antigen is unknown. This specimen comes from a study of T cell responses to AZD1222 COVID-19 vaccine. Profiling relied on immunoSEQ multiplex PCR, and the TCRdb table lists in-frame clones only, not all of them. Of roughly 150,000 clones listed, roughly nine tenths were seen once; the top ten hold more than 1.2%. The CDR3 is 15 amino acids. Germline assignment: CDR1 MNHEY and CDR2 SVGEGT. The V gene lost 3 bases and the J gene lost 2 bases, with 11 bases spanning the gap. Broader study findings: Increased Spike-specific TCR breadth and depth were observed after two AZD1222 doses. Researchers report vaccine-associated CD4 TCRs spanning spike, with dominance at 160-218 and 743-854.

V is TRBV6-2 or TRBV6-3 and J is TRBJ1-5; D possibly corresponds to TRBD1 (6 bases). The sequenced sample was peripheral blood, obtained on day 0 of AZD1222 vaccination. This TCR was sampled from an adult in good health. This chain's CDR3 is CASSYTGFGNQPQHF. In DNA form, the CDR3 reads TGTGCCAGCAGTTATACAGGGTTCGGCAATCAGCCCCAGCATTTT.